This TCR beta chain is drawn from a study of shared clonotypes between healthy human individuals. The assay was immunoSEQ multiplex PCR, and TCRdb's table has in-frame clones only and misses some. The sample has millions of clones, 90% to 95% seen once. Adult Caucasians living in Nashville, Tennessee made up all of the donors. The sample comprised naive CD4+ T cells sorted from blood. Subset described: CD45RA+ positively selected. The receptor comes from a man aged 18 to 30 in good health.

CDR3 residues: CSGPGQGSYNSPLHF. For the CDR3, the DNA is TGCAGCGGCCCTGGACAGGGGTCCTATAATTCACCCCTCCACTTT. The chain carries TRBV29-1 and TRBJ1-6; 9 bases map to TRBD1. The CDR3 sequence is 15 residues long. J lost 1 base, V lost 7 bases, and 5 bases had no gene match. From germline, CDR1 is SQVTM and CDR2 ANQGSEA.